This passage covers 9 T cell receptor beta chains from one sample sequenced in a study of shared T cell receptors in the human thymus. Clones were sequenced by immunoSEQ multiplex PCR, and TCRdb holds only the in-frame ones, with some missing. This table holds around 730,000 clones, over 75% found once. These data were also reused for a study on human thymus T cells.

Sequenced material: thymocytes. These receptors came from a girl under three years old with a congenital heart defect.

The rearrangement links TRBV18 to TRBJ1-2; 10 bases agree with TRBD1. The ends lost 4 bases at V and 3 bases at J; junction bases unmatched: 5. The CDR3 consists of 15 residues. Germline loops: CDR1 KGHSH, CDR2 LQKENI. The CDR3 DNA reads as TGTGCCAGCTCACAAGAGACAGGGGGCTACTATGGCTACACCTTC. Encoded protein: CASSQETGGYYGYTF.

This chain links TRBV5-1 with TRBJ2-2; 8 nucleotides match TRBD2. V was pared by 3 bases and J by 7 bases, with 5 bases of the junction left unmatched. CDR3 length: 14 residues. From germline, CDR1 is SGHRS and CDR2 YFSETQ. This CDR3 is CASSSGGAGGELFF. The CDR3 DNA follows: TGCGCCAGCAGCTCCGGGGGGGCCGGCGGGGAGCTGTTTTTT.

The J gene is TRBJ2-2, the V gene TRBV10-3; tentatively, D is TRBD2 (6 bases). This CDR3 is built from 12 residues. Germline V gives CDR1 ENHRY, CDR2 SYGVKD. V gave up 4 bases and J gave up 6 bases, with 6 bases separating them. Here the CDR3 reads CAISGLAGELFF. Here the CDR3 DNA reads TGTGCCATCAGTGGACTAGCCGGGGAGCTGTTTTTT.

The chain carries TRBV29-1 and TRBJ1-4, with 7 bases lining up with TRBD1. The CDR3 length is 13 residues. Germline CDR1 and CDR2: SQVTM and ANQGSEA. J gave up 7 bases and V 6 bases, and 8 bases lay outside the gene matches. The CDR3 here is CSVGGGRSEKLFF. The CDR3 bases are TGCAGCGTAGGAGGGGGCCGTAGTGAAAAACTGTTTTTT. Filled out from reference TRBV29-1 and TRBJ1-4, the complete variable domain reads SAVISQKPSRDICQRGTSLTIQCQVDSQVTMMFWYRQQPGQSLTLIATANQGSEATYESGFVIDKFPISRPNLTFSTLTVSNMSPEDSSIYLCSVGGGRSEKLFFGSGTQLSVL.

This clone was seen only once. The chain links TRBV5-1 to TRBJ1-1; D uncertain. CDR1 and CDR2 (germline): SGHRS, YFSETQ. This CDR3 is built from 11 residues. V was cut by 1 base and J by 10 bases, with 8 bases left in between. CDR3 nucleotides: TGCGCCAGCAGCTTGAATAGTGTAGCTTTCTTT. This codes for CASSLNSVAFF.

The V gene is TRBV2, the J gene TRBJ2-7; TRBD1 aligns across 9 bases. V was clipped by 10 bases and J by 6 bases; unmatched bases: 13. The length of the CDR3 is 14 residues. Germline V CDR1 and CDR2: SNHLY, FYNNEI. The CDR3 DNA reads TGTGCCACAAACAAATGGGACAGGGATCTCGAGCAGTACTTC. The encoded protein is CATNKWDRDLEQYF.

This clone was detected a few times. The chain links TRBV28 to TRBJ1-2; D not resolved. There are 10 residues in the CDR3. CDR1 is MDHEN and CDR2 is SYDVKM in the germline V gene. V was clipped by 5 bases and J by 6 bases, with 4 bases between them. The CDR3 is CASSRDGYTF. In nucleotides, the CDR3 is TGTGCCAGCAGTCGCGATGGCTACACCTTC.

The chain recombines TRBV28 with TRBJ1-5; maybe TRBD1 (5 bases). The V gene lost 6 bases and the J gene lost 0 bases, with 15 bases spanning the gap. This CDR3 has 16 amino acids. Germline loops: CDR1 MDHEN, CDR2 SYDVKM. In nucleotides, the CDR3 is TGTGCCAGCAGGTTCTCGTCCGGACATAGCAATCAGCCCCAGCATTTT. Translation: CASRFSSGHSNQPQHF.

The chain carries TRBV4-1 and TRBJ1-2; 8 nucleotides align to TRBD1. V lost 7 bases to trimming and J lost 0 bases; unmatched junction nucleotides: 22. Germline assignment: CDR1 MGHRA and CDR2 YSYEKL. The CDR3 is 20 residues long. The CDR3 protein is CASTEVGPGQAEIANYGYTF. CDR3 DNA sequence: TGCGCCAGCACCGAAGTCGGTCCGGGACAGGCCGAAATAGCTAACTATGGCTACACCTTC.